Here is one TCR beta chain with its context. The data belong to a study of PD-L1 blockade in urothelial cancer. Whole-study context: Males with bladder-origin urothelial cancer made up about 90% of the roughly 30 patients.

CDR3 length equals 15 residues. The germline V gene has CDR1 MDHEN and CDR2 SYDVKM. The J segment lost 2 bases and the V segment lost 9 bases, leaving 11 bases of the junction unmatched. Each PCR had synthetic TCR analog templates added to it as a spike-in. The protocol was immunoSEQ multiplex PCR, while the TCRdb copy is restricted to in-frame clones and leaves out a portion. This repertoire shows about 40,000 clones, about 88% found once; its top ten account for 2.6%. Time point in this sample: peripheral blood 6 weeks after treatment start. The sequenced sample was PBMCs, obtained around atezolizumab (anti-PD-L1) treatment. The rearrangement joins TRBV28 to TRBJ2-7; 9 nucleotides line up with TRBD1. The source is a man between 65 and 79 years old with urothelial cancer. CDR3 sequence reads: CASRGGGTGPYEQYF. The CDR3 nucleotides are TGTGCCAGTAGGGGTGGCGGGACAGGGCCCTACGAGCAGTACTTC.